Below are 2 T cell receptor beta chains sequenced from a single sample in a study of tumor-infiltrating lymphocytes in oesophageal squamous cell carcinoma. TCRdb processed the PCR reads anew with MiXCR; each CDR3 protein has one entry. The sample shows some 10,000 distinct CDR3 sequences, around half of them seen only once. Sequencing was performed on esophageal tumor tissue. Receptors originate from a male donor with esophageal squamous cell carcinoma.

The chain combines TRBV7-9 with TRBJ1-2, with 7 bases lining up with TRBD1. V lost 5 bases, J lost 4 bases, and 16 bases stayed unmatched. Germline lookup yields CDR1 SEHNR and CDR2 FQNEAQ (reference sequence). CDR3 length equals 17 residues. The CDR3, as DNA: TGTGCCAGCAGCCCCGCAAACAGGGGCCTCCCCGGCTATGGCTACACCTTC. Translated: CASSPANRGLPGYGYTF.

This clonotype was counted many times. V usage is TRBV20-1 and J usage is TRBJ2-1; D not resolved. Germline lookup yields CDR1 DFQATT and CDR2 SNEGSKA (reference sequence). The CDR3 is made up of 15 amino acids. Trimming took off 6 bases at V and 0 bases at J, with 15 bases between the two ends. The CDR3 DNA sequence: TGCAGTGCCCCAAGTGGCGGCAGCTCCTACAATGAGCAGTTCTTC. It encodes CSAPSGGSSYNEQFF.